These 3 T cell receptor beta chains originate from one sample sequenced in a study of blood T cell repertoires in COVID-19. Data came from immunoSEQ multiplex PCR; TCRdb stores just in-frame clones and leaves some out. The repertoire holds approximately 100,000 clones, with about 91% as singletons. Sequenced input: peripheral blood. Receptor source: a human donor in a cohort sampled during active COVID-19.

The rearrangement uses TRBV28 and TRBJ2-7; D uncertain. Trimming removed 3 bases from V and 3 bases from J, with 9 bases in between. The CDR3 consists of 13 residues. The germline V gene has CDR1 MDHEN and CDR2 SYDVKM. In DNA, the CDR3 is TGTGCCAGCAGTTTTCCCATCAGCTACGAGCAGTACTTC. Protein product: CASSFPISYEQYF.

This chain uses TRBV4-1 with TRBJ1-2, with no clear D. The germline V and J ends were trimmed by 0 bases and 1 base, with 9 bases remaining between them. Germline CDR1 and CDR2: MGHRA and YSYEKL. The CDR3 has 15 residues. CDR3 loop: CASSQDLPGNYGYTF. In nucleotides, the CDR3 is TGCGCCAGCAGCCAAGATTTACCGGGTAACTATGGCTACACCTTC.

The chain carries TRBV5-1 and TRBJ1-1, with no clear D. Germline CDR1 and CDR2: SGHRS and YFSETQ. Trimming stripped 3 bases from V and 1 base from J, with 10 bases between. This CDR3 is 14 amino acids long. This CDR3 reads CASSSSFGNTEAFF. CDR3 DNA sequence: TGCGCCAGCAGCTCGTCGTTCGGGAACACTGAAGCTTTCTTT.